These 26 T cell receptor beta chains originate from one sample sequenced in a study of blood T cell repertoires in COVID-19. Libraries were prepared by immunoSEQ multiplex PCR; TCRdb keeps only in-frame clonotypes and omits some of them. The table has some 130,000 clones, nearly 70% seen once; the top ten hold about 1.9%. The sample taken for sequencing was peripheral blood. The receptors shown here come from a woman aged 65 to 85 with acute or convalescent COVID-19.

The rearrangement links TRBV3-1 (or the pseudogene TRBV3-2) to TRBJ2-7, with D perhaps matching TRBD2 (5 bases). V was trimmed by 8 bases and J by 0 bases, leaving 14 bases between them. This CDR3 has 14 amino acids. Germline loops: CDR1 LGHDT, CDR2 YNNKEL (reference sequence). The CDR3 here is CASRPHGSSYEQYF. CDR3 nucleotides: TGTGCCAGCCGCCCCCATGGGAGCTCCTACGAGCAGTACTTC.

Written as DNA, the CDR3 is TGTGCCAGCAGTAGAACAGGACAGGGGAATGAAAAACTGTTTTTT. This sequence encodes CASSRTGQGNEKLFF. The chain combines TRBV9 with TRBJ1-4; 9 nucleotides match TRBD1. The CDR3 has 15 amino acids. The germline CDR1 and CDR2 sequences are SGDLS and YYNGEE. The V segment lost 5 bases and the J segment 5 bases; nucleotides outside the gene matches: 7.

This chain's CDR3 is CASSYPGQGPYEQYF. As DNA, the CDR3 is TGTGCCAGCAGCTACCCGGGACAGGGCCCCTACGAGCAGTACTTC. The rearrangement joins TRBV21-1 to TRBJ2-7; TRBD1 is the table's D call and was not checked against the DNA. TRBV21-1 is reported as a pseudogene. CDR3 length equals 15 residues.

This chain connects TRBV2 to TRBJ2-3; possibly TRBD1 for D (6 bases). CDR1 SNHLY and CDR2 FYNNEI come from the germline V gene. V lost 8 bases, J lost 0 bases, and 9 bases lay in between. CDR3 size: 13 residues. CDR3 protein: CASGQSSTDTQYF. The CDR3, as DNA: TGTGCCAGCGGACAGTCTAGCACAGATACGCAGTATTTT. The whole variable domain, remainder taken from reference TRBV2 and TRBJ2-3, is EPEVTQTPSHQVTQMGQEVILRCVPISNHLYFYWYRQILGQKVEFLVSFYNNEISEKSEIFDDQFSVERPDGSNFTLKIRSTKLEDSAMYFCASGQSSTDTQYFGPGTRLTVL.

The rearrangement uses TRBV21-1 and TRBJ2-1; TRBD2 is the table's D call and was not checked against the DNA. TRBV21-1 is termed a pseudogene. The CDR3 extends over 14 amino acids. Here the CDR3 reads CASSILAENNEQFF. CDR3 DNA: TGTGCCAGCAGCATACTAGCGGAAAACAATGAGCAGTTCTTC.

The CDR3 bases are TGTGCCAGCAAGGCGGGTAGAGTGGGACAGGGGTTCCACGAGCAGTACTTC. Translation gives CASKAGRVGQGFHEQYF. The rearrangement joins TRBV2 to TRBJ2-7; TRBD1 matches 10 bases. The CDR3 spans 17 residues. CDR1 and CDR2 (germline): SNHLY, FYNNEI. Trimming at V came to 7 bases and at J to 5 bases, leaving 17 bases not matched to a gene.

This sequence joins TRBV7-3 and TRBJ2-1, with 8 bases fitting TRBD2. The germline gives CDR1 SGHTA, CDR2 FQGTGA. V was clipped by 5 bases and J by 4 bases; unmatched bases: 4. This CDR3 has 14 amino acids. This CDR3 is CASSLSGMYNEQFF. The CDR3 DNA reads TGTGCCAGCAGCCTTAGCGGGATGTACAATGAGCAGTTCTTC.

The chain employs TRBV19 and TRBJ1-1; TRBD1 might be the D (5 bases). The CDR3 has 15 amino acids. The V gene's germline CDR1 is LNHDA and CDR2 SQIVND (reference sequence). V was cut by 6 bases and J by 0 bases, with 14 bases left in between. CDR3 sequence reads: CASSRARVMNTEAFF. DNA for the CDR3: TGTGCCAGTAGCAGGGCAAGGGTTATGAACACTGAAGCTTTCTTT. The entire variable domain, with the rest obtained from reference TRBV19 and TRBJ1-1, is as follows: DGGITQSPKYLFRKEGQNVTLSCEQNLNHDAMYWYRQDPGQGLRLIYYSQIVNDFQKGDIAEGYSVSREKKESFPLTVTSAQKNPTAFYLCASSRARVMNTEAFFGQGTRLTVV.

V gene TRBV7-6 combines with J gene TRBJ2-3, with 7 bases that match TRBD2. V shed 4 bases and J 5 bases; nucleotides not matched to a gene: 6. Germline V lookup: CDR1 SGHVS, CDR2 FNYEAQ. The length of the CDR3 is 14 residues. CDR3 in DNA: TGTGCCAGCAGCTCCCGGGGGGTTGGAGATACGCAGTATTTT. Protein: CASSSRGVGDTQYF.

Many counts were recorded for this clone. CDR3 sequence: CASSLQDEQFF. CDR3 nucleotides: TGTGCCAGCAGCTTACAGGATGAGCAGTTCTTC. The V gene is TRBV7-9, the J gene TRBJ2-1; D call uncertain. Germline V lookup: CDR1 SEHNR, CDR2 FQNEAQ (reference sequence). The CDR3 extends over 11 amino acids. Trimming removed 2 bases from V and 8 bases from J, with 4 bases in between.

The CDR3 region is CASSFRGDTGELFF. The CDR3 coding sequence is TGTGCCAGCAGCTTTCGGGGGGACACCGGGGAGCTGTTTTTT. V and J are TRBV7-2 and TRBJ2-2, with TRBD2 matching 7 bases. Germline V gives CDR1 SGHTA, CDR2 FQGNSA. This CDR3 spans 14 amino acids. With V trimmed by 3 bases and J by 3 bases, 1 base remained unmatched.

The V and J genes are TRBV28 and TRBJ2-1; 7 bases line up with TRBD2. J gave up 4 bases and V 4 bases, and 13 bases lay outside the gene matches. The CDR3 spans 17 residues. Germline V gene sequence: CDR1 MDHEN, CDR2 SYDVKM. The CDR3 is CASSSMRGRARYNEQFF. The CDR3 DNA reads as TGTGCCAGCAGTTCCATGAGAGGGAGGGCACGATACAATGAGCAGTTCTTC. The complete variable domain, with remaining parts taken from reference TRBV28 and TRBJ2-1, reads DVKVTQSSRYLVKRTGEKVFLECVQDMDHENMFWYRQDPGLGLRLIYFSYDVKMKEKGDIPEGYSVSREKKERFSLILESASTNQTSMYLCASSSMRGRARYNEQFFGPGTRLTVL.

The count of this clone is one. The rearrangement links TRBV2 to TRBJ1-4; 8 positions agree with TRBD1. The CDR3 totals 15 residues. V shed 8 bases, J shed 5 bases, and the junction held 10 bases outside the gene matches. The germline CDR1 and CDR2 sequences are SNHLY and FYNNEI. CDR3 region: CASYGGQGRNEKLFF. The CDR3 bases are TGTGCCAGCTACGGAGGACAGGGCCGGAATGAAAAACTGTTTTTT. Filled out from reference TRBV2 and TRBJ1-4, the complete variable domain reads EPEVTQTPSHQVTQMGQEVILRCVPISNHLYFYWYRQILGQKVEFLVSFYNNEISEKSEIFDDQFSVERPDGSNFTLKIRSTKLEDSAMYFCASYGGQGRNEKLFFGSGTQLSVL.

CDR3 sequence reads: CASSRGSWTSLETQYF. The DNA of the CDR3 is TGCGCCAGCAGCAGGGGGTCTTGGACTAGCTTAGAGACCCAGTACTTC. The chain employs TRBV5-1 and TRBJ2-5, with 8 bases lining up with TRBD2. The trim removed 4 bases at V and 4 bases at J, leaving 12 bases unmatched. Germline V gene lookup returns CDR1 SGHRS and CDR2 YFSETQ. The CDR3 has 16 residues.

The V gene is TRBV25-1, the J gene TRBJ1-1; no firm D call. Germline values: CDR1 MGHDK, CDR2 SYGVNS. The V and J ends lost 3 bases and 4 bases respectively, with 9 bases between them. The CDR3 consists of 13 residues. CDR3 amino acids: CASSETDSTEAFF. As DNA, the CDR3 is TGTGCCAGCAGTGAGACTGATAGCACTGAAGCTTTCTTT.

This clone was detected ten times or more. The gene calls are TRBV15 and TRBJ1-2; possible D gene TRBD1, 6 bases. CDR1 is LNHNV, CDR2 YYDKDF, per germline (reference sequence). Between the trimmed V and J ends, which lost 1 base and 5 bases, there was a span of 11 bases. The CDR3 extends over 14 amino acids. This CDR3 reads CATSRGRTEYGYTF. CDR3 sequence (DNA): TGTGCCACCAGCAGAGGTAGGACAGAATATGGCTACACCTTC.

CDR3 nucleotide sequence: TGTGCCAGCAGCGCCCTTAAACAGGGGACGGTTCAGCCCCAGCATTTT. It yields the protein CASSALKQGTVQPQHF. The rearrangement joins TRBV7-2 to TRBJ1-5; 7 nucleotides line up with TRBD1. CDR1 is SGHTA and CDR2 is FQGNSA in the germline V gene. The CDR3 consists of 16 residues. The junction had 13 bases not matched to a gene; V was cut back by 5 bases and J by 6 bases.

The CDR3 is CASSFSDRGPEQYF. The CDR3 region has the DNA TGTGCCAGCAGTTTCTCGGACAGGGGACCCGAGCAGTACTTC. The gene calls are TRBV27 and TRBJ2-7, with 9 bases identical to TRBD1. Trimming at V came to 3 bases and at J to 6 bases, leaving 6 bases not matched to a gene. The CDR3 runs to 14 residues. Per germline, CDR1 MNHEY and CDR2 SMNVEV (reference sequence).

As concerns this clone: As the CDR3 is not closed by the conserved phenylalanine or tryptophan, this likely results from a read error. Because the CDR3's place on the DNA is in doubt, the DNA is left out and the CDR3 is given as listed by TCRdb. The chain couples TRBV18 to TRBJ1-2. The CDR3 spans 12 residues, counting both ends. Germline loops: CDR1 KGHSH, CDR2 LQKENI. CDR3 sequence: CASSPRSGLEVL.

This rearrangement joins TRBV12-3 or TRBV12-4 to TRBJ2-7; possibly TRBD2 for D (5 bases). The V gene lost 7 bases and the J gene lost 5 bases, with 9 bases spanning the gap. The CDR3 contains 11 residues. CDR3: CASMGSDEQYF. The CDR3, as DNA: TGTGCCAGCATGGGTAGCGACGAGCAGTACTTC.

The CDR3 DNA reads as TGTGCCAGCAGCCCCCGCAGGGAGGGGCAGCCCCAGCATTTT. Its translation: CASSPRREGQPQHF. The chain is built from TRBV3-1 (or the pseudogene TRBV3-2) and TRBJ1-5; D is possibly TRBD1 (5 bases). V was trimmed by 4 bases and J by 7 bases, leaving 14 bases between them. The CDR3 is made up of 14 amino acids. Germline lookup yields CDR1 LGHDT and CDR2 YNNKEL (reference sequence).

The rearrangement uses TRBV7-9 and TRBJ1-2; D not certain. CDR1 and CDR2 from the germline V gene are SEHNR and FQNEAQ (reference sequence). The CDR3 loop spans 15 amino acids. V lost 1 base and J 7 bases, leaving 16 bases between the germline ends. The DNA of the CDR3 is TGTGCCAGCAGCTTAGGAGAGGGCAAGTGGGTTGGCTACACCTTC. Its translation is CASSLGEGKWVGYTF.

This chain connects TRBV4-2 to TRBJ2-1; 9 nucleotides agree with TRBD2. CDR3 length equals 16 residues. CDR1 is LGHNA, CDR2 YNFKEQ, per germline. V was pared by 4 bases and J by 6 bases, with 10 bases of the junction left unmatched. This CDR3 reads CASSPTIAGALNEQFF. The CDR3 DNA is TGTGCCAGCAGCCCCACGATAGCGGGAGCCCTCAATGAGCAGTTCTTC.

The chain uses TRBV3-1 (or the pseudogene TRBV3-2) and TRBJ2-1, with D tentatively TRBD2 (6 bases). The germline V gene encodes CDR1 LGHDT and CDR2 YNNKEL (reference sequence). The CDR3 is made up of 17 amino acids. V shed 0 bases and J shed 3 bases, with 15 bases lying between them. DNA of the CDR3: TGTGCCAGCAGCCAAGAGGGTACTAGCCGGATCTACAATGAGCAGTTCTTC. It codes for CASSQEGTSRIYNEQFF.

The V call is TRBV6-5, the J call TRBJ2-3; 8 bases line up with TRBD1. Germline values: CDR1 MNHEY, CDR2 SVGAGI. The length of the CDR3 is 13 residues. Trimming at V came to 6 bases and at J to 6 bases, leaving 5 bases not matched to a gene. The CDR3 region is CASSRDRGDTQYF. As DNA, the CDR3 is TGTGCCAGCAGCCGCGACAGGGGCGATACGCAGTATTTT.

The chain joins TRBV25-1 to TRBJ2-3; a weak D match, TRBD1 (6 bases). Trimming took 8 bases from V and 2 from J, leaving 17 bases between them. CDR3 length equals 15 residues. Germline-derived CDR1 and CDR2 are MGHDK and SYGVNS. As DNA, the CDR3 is TGTGCCAGCTCTTTCACCGGGACACCCACAGATACGCAGTATTTT. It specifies CASSFTGTPTDTQYF.